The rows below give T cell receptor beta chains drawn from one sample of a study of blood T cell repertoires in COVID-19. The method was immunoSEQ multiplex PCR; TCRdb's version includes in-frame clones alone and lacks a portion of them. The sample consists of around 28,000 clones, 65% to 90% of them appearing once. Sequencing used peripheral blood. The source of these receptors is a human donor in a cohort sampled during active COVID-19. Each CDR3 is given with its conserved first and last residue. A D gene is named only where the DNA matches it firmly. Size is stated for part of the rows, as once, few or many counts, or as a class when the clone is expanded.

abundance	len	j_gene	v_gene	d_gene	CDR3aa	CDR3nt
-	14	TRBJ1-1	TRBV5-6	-	CASSQGWPLTEAFF	TGTGCCAGCAGCCAGGGATGGCCTCTAACTGAAGCTTTCTTT
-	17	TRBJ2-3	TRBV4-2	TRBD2	CASSQDSGGPPGDTQYF	TGTGCCAGCAGCCAGGATAGCGGGGGGCCCCCTGGGGATACGCAGTATTTT
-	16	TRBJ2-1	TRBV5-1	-	CASSLVVGTKSNEQFF	TGCGCCAGCAGCTTGGTCGTCGGCACTAAATCCAATGAGCAGTTCTTC
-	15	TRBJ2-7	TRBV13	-	CASSLVGMEEYEQYF	TGTGCCAGCAGCTTAGTCGGAATGGAGGAATACGAGCAGTACTTC
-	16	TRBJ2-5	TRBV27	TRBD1	CASSLHRQGPQETQYF	TGTGCCAGCAGTTTACACCGACAGGGGCCCCAAGAGACCCAGTACTTC
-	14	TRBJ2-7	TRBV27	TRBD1	CASSLHRGSYEQYF	TGTGCCAGCAGTTTACACAGGGGGTCCTACGAGCAGTACTTC
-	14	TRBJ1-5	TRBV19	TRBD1	CASSSRQGTQPQHF	TGTGCCAGTAGTTCCAGACAGGGAACTCAGCCCCAGCATTTT
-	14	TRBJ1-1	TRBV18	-	CASSPQGTGTEAFF	TGTGCCAGCTCCCCGCAGGGAACGGGCACTGAAGCTTTCTTT
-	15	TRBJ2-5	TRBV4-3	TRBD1	CASSYRQGLGETQYF	TGCGCCAGCAGCTACCGACAGGGTTTAGGGGAGACCCAGTACTTC
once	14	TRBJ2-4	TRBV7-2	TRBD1	CASSSDRGTHIQYF	TGTGCCAGCAGCTCCGACAGGGGGACTCACATTCAGTACTTC
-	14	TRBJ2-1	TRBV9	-	CASSVGGSYNEQFF	TGTGCCAGCAGCGTAGGCGGATCCTACAATGAGCAGTTCTTC
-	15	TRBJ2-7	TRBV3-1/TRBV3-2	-	CASSQSGDGSYEQYF	TGTGCCAGCAGCCAGTCAGGGGACGGATCCTACGAGCAGTACTTC
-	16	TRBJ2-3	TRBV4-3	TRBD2	CASSQDTSGGADTQYF	TGCGCCAGCAGCCAAGATACTAGCGGGGGGGCAGATACGCAGTATTTT
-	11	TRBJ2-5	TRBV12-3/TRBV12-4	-	CASSLGERQYF	TGTGCCAGCAGTTTAGGGGAGCGCCAGTACTTC
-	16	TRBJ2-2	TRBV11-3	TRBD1	CASSQQGAVSTGELFF	TGTGCCAGCAGCCAGCAGGGGGCTGTGAGCACCGGGGAGCTGTTTTTT
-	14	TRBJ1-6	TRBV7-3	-	CASSPRGDNSPLHF	TGTGCCAGCAGCCCCAGGGGTGACAATTCACCCCTCCACTTT
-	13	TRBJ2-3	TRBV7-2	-	CASSSPGDRAQYF	TGTGCCAGCAGCTCACCGGGGGATCGGGCGCAGTATTTT
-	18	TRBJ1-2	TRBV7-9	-	CASSSPGTHFQNNYGYTF	TGTGCCAGCAGCTCCCCGGGGACTCACTTTCAAAATAACTATGGCTACACCTTC
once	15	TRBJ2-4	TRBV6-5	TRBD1	CASSYSGDRKNIQYF	TGTGCCAGCAGTTACTCGGGGGACAGAAAAAACATTCAGTACTTC
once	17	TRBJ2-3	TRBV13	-	CASSRRWSGGTGDTQYF	TGTGCCAGCAGCCGCCGTTGGTCTGGGGGCACCGGGGATACGCAGTATTTT
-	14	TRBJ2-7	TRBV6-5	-	CASSYSRTSDEQYF	TGTGCCAGCAGTTACTCCCGTACTAGTGACGAGCAGTACTTC
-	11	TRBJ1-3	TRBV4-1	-	CASSQGRAIYF	TGCGCCAGCAGCCAAGGCAGGGCCATATATTTT
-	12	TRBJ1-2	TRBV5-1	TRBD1	CAAGTGEDGYTF	TGCGCAGCCGGGACAGGGGAGGATGGCTACACCTTC
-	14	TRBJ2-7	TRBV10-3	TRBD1	CAIRGQGSTYEQYF	TGTGCCATCAGAGGACAGGGGAGTACCTACGAGCAGTACTTC
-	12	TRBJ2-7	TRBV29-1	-	CSVISRGYEQYF	TGCAGCGTGATATCCAGGGGTTACGAGCAGTACTTC
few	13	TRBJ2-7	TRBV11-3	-	CASSLDTTYEQYF	TGTGCCAGCAGCTTGGACACCACCTACGAGCAGTACTTC
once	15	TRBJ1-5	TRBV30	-	CAWSRGVDSNQPQHF	TGTGCCTGGAGTCGGGGGGTCGATAGCAATCAGCCCCAGCATTTT
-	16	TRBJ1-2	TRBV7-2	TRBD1	CASSENAGTGDHGYTF	TGTGCCAGCAGCGAAAACGCCGGGACAGGGGACCATGGCTACACCTTC
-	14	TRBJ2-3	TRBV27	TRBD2	CASSSGVVVYTQYF	TGTGCCAGCAGTAGCGGGGTTGTAGTATATACGCAGTATTTT
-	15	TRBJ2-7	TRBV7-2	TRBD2	CASSYTAGGLYEQYF	TGTGCCAGCAGCTATACAGCGGGGGGGCTCTACGAGCAGTACTTC
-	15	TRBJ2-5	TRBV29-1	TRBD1	CSITGTGGVRETQYF	TGCAGCATAACCGGGACAGGGGGAGTTCGAGAGACCCAGTACTTC
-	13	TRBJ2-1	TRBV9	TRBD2	CASSASLANEQFF	TGTGCCAGCAGCGCCTCACTAGCGAATGAGCAGTTCTTC
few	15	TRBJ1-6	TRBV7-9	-	CASSPLAGDNSPLHF	TGTGCCAGCAGCCCCCTGGCGGGGGATAATTCACCCCTCCACTTT
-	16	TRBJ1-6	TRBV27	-	CASSLWDRGGSSPLHF	TGTGCCAGCAGTTTATGGGACCGGGGAGGGAGCTCACCCCTCCACTTT
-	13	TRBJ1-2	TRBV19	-	CASSPIGGYGYTF	TGTGCCAGTAGTCCCATCGGGGGGTACGGCTACACCTTC
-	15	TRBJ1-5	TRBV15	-	CATSKTGSGNQPQHF	TGTGCCACCAGCAAAACAGGGTCGGGCAATCAGCCCCAGCATTTT
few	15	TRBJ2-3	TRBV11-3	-	CASCKEGIRTDTQYF	TGTGCCAGCTGCAAGGAGGGAATACGCACAGATACGCAGTATTTT
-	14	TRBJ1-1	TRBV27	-	CASSPQGSRTEAFF	TGTGCCAGCAGTCCTCAGGGTAGTAGAACTGAAGCTTTCTTT
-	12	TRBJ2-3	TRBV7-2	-	CASSLHPDTQYF	TGTGCCAGCAGCTTACATCCCGATACGCAGTATTTT
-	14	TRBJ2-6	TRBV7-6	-	CASLQGSGANVLTF	TGTGCCAGCCTCCAGGGCTCTGGGGCCAACGTCCTGACTTTC
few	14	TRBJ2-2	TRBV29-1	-	CSVAFGINTGELFF	TGCAGCGTTGCCTTCGGGATCAACACCGGGGAGCTGTTTTTT